This TCR beta chain was profiled in a study of T cell responses to AZD1222 COVID-19 vaccine. Profiling relied on immunoSEQ multiplex PCR, and the TCRdb table lists in-frame clones only, not all of them. The sample lists around 60,000 clones, about 90% occurring once. Material: peripheral blood, obtained on day 0 of AZD1222 vaccination. The TCR sequence derives from an adult in good health.

The CDR3 here is CASSYSYSLANYGYTF. The CDR3 nucleotides read TGTGCCAGCAGTTACTCGTACAGCTTAGCTAACTATGGCTACACCTTC. V usage is TRBV6-6 and J usage is TRBJ1-2, with no clear D. Germline-derived CDR1 and CDR2 are MNHNY and SVGAGI (reference sequence). The length of the CDR3 is 16 residues. V lost 0 bases, J lost 0 bases, and 11 bases lay in between.